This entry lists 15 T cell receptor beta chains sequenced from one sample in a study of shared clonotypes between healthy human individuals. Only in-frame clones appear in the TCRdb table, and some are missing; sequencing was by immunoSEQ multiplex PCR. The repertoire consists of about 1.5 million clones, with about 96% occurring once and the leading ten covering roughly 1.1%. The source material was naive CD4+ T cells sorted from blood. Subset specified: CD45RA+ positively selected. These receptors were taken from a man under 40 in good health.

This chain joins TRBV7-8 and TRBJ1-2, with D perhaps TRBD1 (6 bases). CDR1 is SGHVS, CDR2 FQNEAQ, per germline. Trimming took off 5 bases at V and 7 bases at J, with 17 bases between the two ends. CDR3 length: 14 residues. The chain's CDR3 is CASSPRQVQGGYTF. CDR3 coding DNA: TGTGCCAGCAGCCCCCGACAGGTACAGGGTGGCTACACCTTC.

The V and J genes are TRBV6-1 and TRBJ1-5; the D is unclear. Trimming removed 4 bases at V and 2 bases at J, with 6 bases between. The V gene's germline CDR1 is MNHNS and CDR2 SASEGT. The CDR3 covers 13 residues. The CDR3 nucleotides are TGTGCCAGCAGTGTGCAGGGCAATCAGCCCCAGCATTTT. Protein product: CASSVQGNQPQHF.

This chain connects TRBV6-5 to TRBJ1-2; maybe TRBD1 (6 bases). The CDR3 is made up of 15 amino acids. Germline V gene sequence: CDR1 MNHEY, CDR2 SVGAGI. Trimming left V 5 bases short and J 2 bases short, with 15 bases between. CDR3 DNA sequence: TGTGCCAGCAGTGGTCCGGGACACAGGAACTATGGCTACACCTTC. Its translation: CASSGPGHRNYGYTF.

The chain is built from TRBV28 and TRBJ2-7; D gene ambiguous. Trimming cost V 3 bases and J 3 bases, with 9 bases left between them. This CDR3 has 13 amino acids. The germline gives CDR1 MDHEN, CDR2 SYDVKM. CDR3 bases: TGTGCCAGCAGTTTGTTAAATTTCTACGAGCAGTACTTC. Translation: CASSLLNFYEQYF.

The CDR3 nucleotides read TGCGCCAGCAGCTACAGCAGGGGGCCAGCGAACACCGGGGAGCTGTTTTTT. This gives the protein CASSYSRGPANTGELFF. The chain joins TRBV5-1 to TRBJ2-2; 8 nucleotides align to TRBD1. CDR3 length: 17 amino acids. CDR1 is SGHRS, CDR2 YFSETQ, per germline. V gave up 3 bases and J gave up 0 bases; unmatched junction bases: 7.

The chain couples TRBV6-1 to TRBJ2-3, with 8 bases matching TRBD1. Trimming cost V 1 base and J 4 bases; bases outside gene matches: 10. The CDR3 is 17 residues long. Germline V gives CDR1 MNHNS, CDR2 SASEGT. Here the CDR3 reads CASSEERRVTGADTQYF. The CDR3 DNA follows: TGTGCCAGCAGTGAAGAAAGGCGGGTGACAGGGGCAGATACGCAGTATTTT.

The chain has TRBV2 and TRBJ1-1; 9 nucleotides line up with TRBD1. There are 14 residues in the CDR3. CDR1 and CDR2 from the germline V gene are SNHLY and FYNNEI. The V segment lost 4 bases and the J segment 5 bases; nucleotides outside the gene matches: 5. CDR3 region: CASSAWDRVTEAFF. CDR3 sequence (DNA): TGTGCCAGCAGTGCCTGGGACAGGGTGACTGAAGCTTTCTTT.

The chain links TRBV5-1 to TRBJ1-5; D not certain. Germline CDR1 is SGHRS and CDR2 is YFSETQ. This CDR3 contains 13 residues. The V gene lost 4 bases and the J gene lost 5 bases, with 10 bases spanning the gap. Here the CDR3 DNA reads TGCGCCAGCAGCCCCGCAGGACATCAGCCCCAGCATTTT. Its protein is CASSPAGHQPQHF.

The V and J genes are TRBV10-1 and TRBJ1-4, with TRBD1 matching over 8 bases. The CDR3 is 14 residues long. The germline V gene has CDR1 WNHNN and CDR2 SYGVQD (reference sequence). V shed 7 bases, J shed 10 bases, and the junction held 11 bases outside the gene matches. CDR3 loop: CASTVRTGQVKLFF. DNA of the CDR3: TGCGCCAGCACCGTCAGGACGGGACAGGTAAAACTGTTTTTT.

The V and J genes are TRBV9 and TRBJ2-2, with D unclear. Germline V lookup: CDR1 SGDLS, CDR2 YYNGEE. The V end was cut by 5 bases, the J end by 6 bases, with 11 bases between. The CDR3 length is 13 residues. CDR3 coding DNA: TGTGCCAGCAGTGCAATAGCACCCGGGGAGCTGTTTTTT. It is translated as CASSAIAPGELFF.

The CDR3: CASSVGQVWAKNIQYF. Written as DNA, the CDR3 is TGTGCCAGCAGCGTAGGACAGGTTTGGGCCAAAAACATTCAGTACTTC. V and J are TRBV9 and TRBJ2-4, with D perhaps matching TRBD1 (6 bases). Germline CDR1 SGDLS, CDR2 YYNGEE. Trimming stripped 0 bases from V and 1 base from J, with 11 bases between. The CDR3 totals 16 residues.

CDR3 DNA sequence: TGCAGCGTCGGCGCCCCAGACAGGGGCTACGAGCAGTACTTC. Encoded protein: CSVGAPDRGYEQYF. V and J are TRBV29-1 and TRBJ2-7, with TRBD1 matching 8 bases. Per germline, CDR1 SQVTM and CDR2 ANQGSEA. Trimming cost V 6 bases and J 3 bases; bases outside gene matches: 10. This CDR3 contains 14 residues.

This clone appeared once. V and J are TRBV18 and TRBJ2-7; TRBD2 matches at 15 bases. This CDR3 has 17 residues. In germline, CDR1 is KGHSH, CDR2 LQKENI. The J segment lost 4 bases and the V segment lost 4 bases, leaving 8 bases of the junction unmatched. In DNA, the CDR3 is TGTGCCAGCTCACACGAAGGGGGACTAGCGGGAGGTTACGAGCAGTACTTC. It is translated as CASSHEGGLAGGYEQYF.

CDR3 residues: CASSLDLGLAGGGTDTQYF. CDR3 bases: TGTGCCAGCAGCTTAGATCTGGGGTTAGCGGGAGGGGGCACAGATACGCAGTATTTT. This chain uses TRBV11-2 with TRBJ2-3; TRBD2 agrees at 11 bases. The germline V gene has CDR1 SGHAT and CDR2 FQNNGV. The CDR3 is 19 residues long. Unmatched junction bases numbered 9, after V lost 0 bases and J lost 1 base.

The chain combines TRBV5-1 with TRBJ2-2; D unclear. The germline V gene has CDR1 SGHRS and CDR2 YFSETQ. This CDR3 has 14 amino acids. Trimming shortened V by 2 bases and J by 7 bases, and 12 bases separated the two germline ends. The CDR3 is CASSFDTLNGELFF. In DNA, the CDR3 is TGCGCCAGCAGCTTCGACACTCTGAACGGGGAGCTGTTTTTT. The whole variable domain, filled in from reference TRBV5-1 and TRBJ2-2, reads KAGVTQTPRYLIKTRGQQVTLSCSPISGHRSVSWYQQTPGQGLQFLFEYFSETQRNKGNFPGRFSGRQFSNSRSEMNVSTLELGDSALYLCASSFDTLNGELFFGEGSRLTVL.